This T cell receptor beta chain was captured in a study of identical twins. Study observations and caveats: Beta out-of-frame twin sharing showed a weaker excess. Findings depended on cross-sectional statistics rather than tracking the same donors.

Trimming removed 1 base from V and 1 base from J; junction bases left unmatched: 7. Looked up from germline, CDR1 is DFQATT and CDR2 is SNEGSKA (reference sequence). The CDR3 runs 15 residues. This clonotype was recorded a few times. Antigen: not known. There were only healthy Caucasians among the donors. A universal primer binding site was introduced by template switching. The final cDNA contained unique molecular identifiers. A single record per CDR3 protein comes from TCRdb applying MiXCR to the 5' RACE reads. The table lists 1,800,000 or so distinct CDR3 sequences, 25% to 35% of them singletons. The genes are TRBV20-1 and TRBJ2-7; 7 bases agree with TRBD2. The sample consisted of cord blood. The TCR comes from a newborn girl in good health. The CDR3 loop reads CSARGGSSGSYEQYF. In nucleotides, the CDR3 is TGCAGTGCTAGAGGCGGATCTAGCGGTTCCTACGAGCAGTACTTC.